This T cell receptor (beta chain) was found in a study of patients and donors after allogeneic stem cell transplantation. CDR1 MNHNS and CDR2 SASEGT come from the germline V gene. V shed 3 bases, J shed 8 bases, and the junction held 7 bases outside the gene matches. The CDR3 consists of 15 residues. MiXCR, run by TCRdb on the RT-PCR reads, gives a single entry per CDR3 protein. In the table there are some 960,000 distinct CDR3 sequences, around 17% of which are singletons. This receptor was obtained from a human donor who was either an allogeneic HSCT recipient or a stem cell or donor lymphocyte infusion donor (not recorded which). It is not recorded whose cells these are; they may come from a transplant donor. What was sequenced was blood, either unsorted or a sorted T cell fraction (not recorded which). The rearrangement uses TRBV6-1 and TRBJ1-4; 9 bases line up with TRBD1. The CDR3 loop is CASSDTDRGGEKLFF. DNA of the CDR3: TGTGCCAGCAGTGATACGGACAGGGGAGGGGAAAAACTGTTTTTT.